This passage covers 6 T cell receptor beta chains from one sample sequenced in a study of blood T cell repertoires in COVID-19. Clones were sequenced by immunoSEQ multiplex PCR, and TCRdb holds only the in-frame ones, with some missing. The sample has approximately 350,000 clones, roughly nine tenths seen once. Sequencing was carried out using PBMCs or T cells enriched from blood (not recorded which). These receptors came from a man between 18 and 35 years old who had recovered from COVID-19.

This clone was seen more than once but under ten times. V is TRBV4-3 and J is TRBJ2-1, with D perhaps matching TRBD2 (6 bases). This CDR3 contains 16 residues. Germline assignment: CDR1 LGHNA and CDR2 YSLEER. Trimming cost V 4 bases and J 6 bases, with 19 bases left between them. CDR3 region: CASSLRIGISGNEQFF. In DNA, the CDR3 is TGCGCCAGCAGCCTAAGGATTGGGATTAGCGGCAATGAGCAGTTCTTC.

V and J are TRBV18 and TRBJ2-7, with a tentative D call TRBD1 (5 bases). Germline CDR1 KGHSH, CDR2 LQKENI. The V gene lost 6 bases and the J gene lost 2 bases, with 11 bases spanning the gap. This CDR3 has 13 residues. DNA of the CDR3: TGTGCCAGCTCGTTAAAGACAGCCTACGAGCAGTACTTC. Protein sequence: CASSLKTAYEQYF.

This clone appeared once. The chain combines TRBV6-2 or TRBV6-3 with TRBJ2-3, with D possibly TRBD2 on 6 matching bases. The germline CDR1 and CDR2 sequences are MNHEY and SVGEGT. V was cut by 4 bases and J by 4 bases, with 21 bases left in between. The CDR3 runs to 17 residues. The CDR3 coding sequence is TGTGCCAGCAGTTCTCCGCCCGGGGGTCTACTCGCAGATACGCAGTATTTT. It codes for CASSSPPGGLLADTQYF.

The chain uses TRBV7-9 and TRBJ2-1, with TRBD2 as a possible D gene (6 bases). Germline loops: CDR1 SEHNR, CDR2 FQNEAQ (reference sequence). The CDR3 is made up of 15 amino acids. The V end was cut by 10 bases, the J end by 8 bases, with 24 bases between. The DNA of the CDR3 is TGTGCCACCACACCCCGGGCTAGCGTAAACGATGAGCAGTTCTTC. The encoded protein is CATTPRASVNDEQFF.

The CDR3 sequence: CASSFSNTDTQYF. The CDR3 nucleotides are TGTGCCAGCAGCTTTTCCAACACAGATACGCAGTATTTT. The V and J genes are TRBV7-9 and TRBJ2-3; no clear D gene. The CDR3 extends over 13 amino acids. CDR1 is SEHNR, CDR2 FQNEAQ, per germline (reference sequence). V dropped 3 bases and J dropped 2 bases, with 6 bases sitting between them.

V is TRBV19 and J is TRBJ1-3, with D perhaps TRBD1 (6 bases). The CDR3 is 16 amino acids. V dropped 2 bases and J dropped 6 bases, with 17 bases sitting between them. The germline gives CDR1 LNHDA, CDR2 SQIVND (reference sequence). CDR3 loop: CASSIWPWDIKNTIYF. Written as DNA, the CDR3 is TGTGCCAGTAGTATATGGCCGTGGGACATCAAAAACACCATATATTTT.